A selection of T cell receptor beta chains follows, all from one sample in a study of early T cells in non-severe SARS-CoV-2 infection. TCRdb independently ran MiXCR on the 5' RACE reads; one entry per CDR3 protein. The sample shows around 86,000 distinct CDR3 sequences, about 15% of them seen only once. The sequenced sample was whole blood. The receptors shown here come from an adult who was a healthcare worker with PCR-confirmed SARS-CoV-2 infection or an uninfected control (not recorded which). The CDR3 runs from the conserved cysteine through the conserved F or W. The D gene is left open where the match is weak. The size entry is marked missing in some rows and otherwise reads once, few, many or a size class.

V	J	D	size	CDR3	DNA
TRBV10-1	TRBJ2-2	.	.	CASSELVGHPNSGELFF	TGCGCCAGCAGTGAACTTGTTGGACACCCTAATAGCGGGGAGCTGTTTTTT
TRBV9	TRBJ1-1	TRBD1	few	CASMGTGDTEAFF	TGTGCCAGCATGGGGACAGGGGACACTGAAGCTTTCTTT
TRBV2	TRBJ2-6	.	few	CASSPPSAGANVLTF	TGTGCCAGCAGTCCGCCCTCGGCAGGGGCCAACGTCCTGACTTTC
TRBV12-3/TRBV12-4	TRBJ2-1	.	.	CASSPGEGGLNEQFF	TGTGCCAGCAGTCCGGGGGAGGGGGGTCTCAATGAGCAGTTCTTC
TRBV7-9	TRBJ1-6	.	.	CASSTTAQASSYNSPLHF	TGTGCCAGCAGCACGACCGCGCAGGCGAGCTCCTATAATTCACCCCTCCACTTT
TRBV9	TRBJ1-3	.	few	CASSVDGKIGNTIYF	TGTGCCAGCAGCGTAGATGGAAAGATTGGAAACACCATATATTTT
TRBV12-3/TRBV12-4	TRBJ1-1	.	few	CASSLAFF	TGTGCCAGCAGTTTGGCTTTCTTT
TRBV29-1	TRBJ1-1	TRBD1	few	CSVTRDRPTEAFF	TGCAGCGTTACCCGGGACAGACCCACTGAAGCTTTCTTT
TRBV20-1	TRBJ1-3	.	.	CSIKRRAGNTIYF	TGCAGTATAAAACGCCGGGCTGGAAACACCATATATTTT
TRBV5-1	TRBJ2-3	TRBD1	.	CASSWTGITDTQYF	TGCGCCAGCAGCTGGACAGGCATAACAGATACGCAGTATTTT
TRBV11-2	TRBJ2-5	.	many	CASSSTGSRGSRQETQYF	TGTGCCAGCAGCTCCACGGGATCCAGGGGTTCAAGGCAAGAGACCCAGTACTTC
TRBV6-1	TRBJ2-3	TRBD1	few	CASRFQGAGTDTQYF	TGTGCCAGCAGATTTCAGGGGGCAGGCACAGATACGCAGTATTTT
TRBV10-1	TRBJ2-5	.	few	CASSEWSGGGVETQYF	TGCGCCAGCAGTGAGTGGTCTGGAGGGGGCGTGGAGACCCAGTACTTC
TRBV28	TRBJ2-1	TRBD2	.	CASSSRTSRNNEQFF	TGTGCCAGCAGTTCGCGGACTAGCAGGAACAATGAGCAGTTCTTC
TRBV5-6	TRBJ1-5	TRBD1	few	CASSVGQGSPPQHF	TGTGCCAGCAGCGTCGGACAGGGTAGTCCGCCCCAGCATTTT